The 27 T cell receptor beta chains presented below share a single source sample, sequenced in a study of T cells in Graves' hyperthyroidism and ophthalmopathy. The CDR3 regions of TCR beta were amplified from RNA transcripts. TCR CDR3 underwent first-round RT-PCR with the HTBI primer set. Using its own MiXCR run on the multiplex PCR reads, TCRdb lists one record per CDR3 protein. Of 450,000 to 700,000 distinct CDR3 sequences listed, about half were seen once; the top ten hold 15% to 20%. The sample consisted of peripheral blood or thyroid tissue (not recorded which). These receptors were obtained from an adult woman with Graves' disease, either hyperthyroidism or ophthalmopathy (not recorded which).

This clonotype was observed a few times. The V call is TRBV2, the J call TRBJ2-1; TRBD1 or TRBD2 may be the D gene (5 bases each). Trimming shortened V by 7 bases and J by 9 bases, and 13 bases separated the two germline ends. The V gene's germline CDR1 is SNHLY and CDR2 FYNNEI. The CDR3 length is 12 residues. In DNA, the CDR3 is TGTGCCAGCATTATCCTCGGGACTGAGCAGTTCTTC. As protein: CASIILGTEQFF.

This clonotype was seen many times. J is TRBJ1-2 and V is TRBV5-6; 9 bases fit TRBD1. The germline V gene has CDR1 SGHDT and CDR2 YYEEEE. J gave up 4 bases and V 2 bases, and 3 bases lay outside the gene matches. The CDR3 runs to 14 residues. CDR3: CASSLNRGLYGYTF. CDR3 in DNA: TGTGCCAGCAGCTTAAACAGGGGGCTCTATGGCTACACCTTC.

For the CDR3, the DNA is TGTGCCAGCAGTGAATTCCCCCGGAGGGGGGTGGAAAAACTGTTTTTT. Its protein is CASSEFPRRGVEKLFF. The J gene is TRBJ1-4, the V gene TRBV25-1, with D perhaps matching TRBD1 (6 bases). V lost 1 base to trimming and J lost 8 bases, with 17 bases between them. This CDR3 has 16 residues. Germline V gene sequence: CDR1 MGHDK, CDR2 SYGVNS.

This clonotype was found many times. CDR3 DNA: TGTGCCAGTGTCCCTAGCGGGAGTACCCAAGAGACCCAGTACTTC. As protein: CASVPSGSTQETQYF. The genes are TRBV7-8 and TRBJ2-5, with TRBD2 matching 10 bases. The CDR3 is 15 residues long. The V gene's germline CDR1 is SGHVS and CDR2 FQNEAQ. V was clipped by 9 bases and J by 1 base; unmatched bases: 8.

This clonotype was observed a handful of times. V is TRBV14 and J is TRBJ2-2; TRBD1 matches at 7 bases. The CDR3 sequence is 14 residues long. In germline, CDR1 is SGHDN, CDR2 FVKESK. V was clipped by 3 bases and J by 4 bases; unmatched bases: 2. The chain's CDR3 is CASSQRTGTGELFF. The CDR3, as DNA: TGTGCCAGCAGCCAGAGGACAGGCACCGGGGAGCTGTTTTTT. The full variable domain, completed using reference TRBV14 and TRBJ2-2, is EAGVTQFPSHSVIEKGQTVTLRCDPISGHDNLYWYRRVMGKEIKFLLHFVKESKQDESGMPNNRFLAERTGGTYSTLKVQPAELEDSGVYFCASSQRTGTGELFFGEGSRLTVL.

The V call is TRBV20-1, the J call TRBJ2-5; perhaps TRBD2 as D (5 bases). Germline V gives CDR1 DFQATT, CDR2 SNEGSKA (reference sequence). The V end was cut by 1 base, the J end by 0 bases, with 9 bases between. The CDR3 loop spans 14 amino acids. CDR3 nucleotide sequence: TGCAGTGCTAGAGTTGGAGGAAACCAAGAGACCCAGTACTTC. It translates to CSARVGGNQETQYF.

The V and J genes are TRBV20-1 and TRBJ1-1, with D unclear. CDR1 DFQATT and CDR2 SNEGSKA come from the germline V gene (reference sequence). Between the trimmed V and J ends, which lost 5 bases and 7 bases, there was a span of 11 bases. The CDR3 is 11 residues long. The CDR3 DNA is TGCAGTGCTCCGGACGTGGGTGAAGCTTTCTTT. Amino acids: CSAPDVGEAFF.

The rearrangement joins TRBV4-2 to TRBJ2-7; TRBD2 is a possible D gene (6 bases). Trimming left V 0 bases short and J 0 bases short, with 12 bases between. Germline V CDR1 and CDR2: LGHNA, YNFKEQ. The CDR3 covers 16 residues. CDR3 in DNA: TGTGCCAGCAGCCAAGAGAACAGGCGGGGCTCCTACGAGCAGTACTTC. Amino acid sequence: CASSQENRRGSYEQYF.

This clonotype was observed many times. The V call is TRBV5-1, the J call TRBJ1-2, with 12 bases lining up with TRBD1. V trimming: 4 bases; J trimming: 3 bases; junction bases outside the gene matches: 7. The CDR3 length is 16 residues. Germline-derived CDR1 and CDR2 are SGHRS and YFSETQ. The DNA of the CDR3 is TGCGCCAGCAGCCCGGGACAGGGGGCGCGTGACTATGGCTACACCTTC. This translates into CASSPGQGARDYGYTF.

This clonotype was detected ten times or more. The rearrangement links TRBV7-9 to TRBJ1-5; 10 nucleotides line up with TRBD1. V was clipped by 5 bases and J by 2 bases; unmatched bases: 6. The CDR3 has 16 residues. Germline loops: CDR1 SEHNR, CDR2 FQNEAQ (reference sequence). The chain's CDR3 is CASSQYGTGGNQPQHF. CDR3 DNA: TGTGCCAGCAGCCAGTACGGGACAGGGGGCAATCAGCCCCAGCATTTT.

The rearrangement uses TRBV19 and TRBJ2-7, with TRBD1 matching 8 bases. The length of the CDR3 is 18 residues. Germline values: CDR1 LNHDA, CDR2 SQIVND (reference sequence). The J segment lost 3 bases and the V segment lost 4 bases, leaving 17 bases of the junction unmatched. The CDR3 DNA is TGTGCCAGTAGTACCCGACAGGGGACCACCCCGACCGGCTACGAGCAGTACTTC. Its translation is CASSTRQGTTPTGYEQYF.

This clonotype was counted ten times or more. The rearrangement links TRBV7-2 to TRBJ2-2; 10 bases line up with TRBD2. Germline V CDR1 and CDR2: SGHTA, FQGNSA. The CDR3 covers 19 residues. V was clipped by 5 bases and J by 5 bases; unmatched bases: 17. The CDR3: CASSPQGGLAPWGTGELFF. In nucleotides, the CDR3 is TGTGCCAGCAGCCCCCAGGGGGGACTAGCGCCCTGGGGGACCGGGGAGCTGTTTTTT.

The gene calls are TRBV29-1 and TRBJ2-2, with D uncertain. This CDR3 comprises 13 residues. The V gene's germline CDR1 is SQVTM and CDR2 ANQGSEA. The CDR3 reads CSATPTRTGELFF. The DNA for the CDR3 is TGCAGTGCCACGCCAACCAGAACCGGGGAGCTGTTTTTT.

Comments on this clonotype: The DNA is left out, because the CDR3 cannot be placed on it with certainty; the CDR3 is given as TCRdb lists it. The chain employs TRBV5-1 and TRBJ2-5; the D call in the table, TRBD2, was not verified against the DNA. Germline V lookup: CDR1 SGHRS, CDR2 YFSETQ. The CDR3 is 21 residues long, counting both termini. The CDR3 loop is CASSLSRASPLHFGSRKTQYF.

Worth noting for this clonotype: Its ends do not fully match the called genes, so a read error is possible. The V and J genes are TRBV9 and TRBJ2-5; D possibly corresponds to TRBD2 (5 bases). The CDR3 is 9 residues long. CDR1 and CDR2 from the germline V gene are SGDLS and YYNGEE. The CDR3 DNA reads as TGTGCCAGCAGACGGGCGGGTCACTTC. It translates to CASRRAGHF.

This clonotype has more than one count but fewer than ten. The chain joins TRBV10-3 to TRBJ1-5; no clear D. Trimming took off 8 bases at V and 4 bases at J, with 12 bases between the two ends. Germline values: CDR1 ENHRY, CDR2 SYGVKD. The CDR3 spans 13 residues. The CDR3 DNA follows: TGTGCCATCTCGCGGGCTGCAAATCAGCCCCAGCATTTT. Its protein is CAISRAANQPQHF.

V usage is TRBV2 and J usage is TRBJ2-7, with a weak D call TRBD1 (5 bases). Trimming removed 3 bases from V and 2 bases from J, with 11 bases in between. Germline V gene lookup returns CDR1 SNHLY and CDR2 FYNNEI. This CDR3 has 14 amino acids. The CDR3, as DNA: TGTGCCAGCAGTGACCGGACAAAAACCTACGAGCAGTACTTC. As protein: CASSDRTKTYEQYF.

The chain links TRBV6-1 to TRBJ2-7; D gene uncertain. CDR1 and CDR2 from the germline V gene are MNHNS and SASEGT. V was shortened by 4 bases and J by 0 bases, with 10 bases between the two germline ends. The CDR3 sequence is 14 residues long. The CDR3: CASSAEKSSYEQYF. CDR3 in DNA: TGTGCCAGCAGTGCCGAGAAAAGCTCCTACGAGCAGTACTTC.

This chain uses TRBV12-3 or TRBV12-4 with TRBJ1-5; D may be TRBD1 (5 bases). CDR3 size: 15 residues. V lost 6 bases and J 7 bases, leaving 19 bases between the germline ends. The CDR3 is CASRETDSYGQPQHF. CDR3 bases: TGTGCCAGCAGGGAGACAGACAGTTACGGGCAGCCCCAGCATTTT.

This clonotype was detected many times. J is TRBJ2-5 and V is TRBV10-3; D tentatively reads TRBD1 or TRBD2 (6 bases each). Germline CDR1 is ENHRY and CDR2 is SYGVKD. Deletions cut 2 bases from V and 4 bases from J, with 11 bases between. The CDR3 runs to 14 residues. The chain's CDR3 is CAISEVGGRETQYF. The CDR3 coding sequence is TGTGCCATCAGTGAGGTCGGGGGCCGAGAGACCCAGTACTTC.

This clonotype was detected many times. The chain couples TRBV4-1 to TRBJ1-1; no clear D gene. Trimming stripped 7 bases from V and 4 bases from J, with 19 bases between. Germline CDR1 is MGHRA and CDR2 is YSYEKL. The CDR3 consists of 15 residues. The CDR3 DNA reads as TGCGCCAGCATCCCTGGGTCCGGGCTGGGCACTGAAGCTTTCTTT. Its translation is CASIPGSGLGTEAFF.

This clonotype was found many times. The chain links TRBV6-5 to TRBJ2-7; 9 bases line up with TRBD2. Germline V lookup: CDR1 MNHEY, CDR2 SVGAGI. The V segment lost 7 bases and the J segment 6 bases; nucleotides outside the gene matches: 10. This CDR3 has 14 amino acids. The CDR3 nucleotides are TGTGCCAGCACCTGGACTAGCGCAGTACGCGAGCAGTACTTC. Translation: CASTWTSAVREQYF.

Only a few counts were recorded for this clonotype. The CDR3 DNA sequence: TGTGCCACCAGCAGAGCGGGCAGATACTACGAGCAGTACTTC. Translated: CATSRAGRYYEQYF. The chain has TRBV15 and TRBJ2-7; D is uncertain. Germline-derived CDR1 and CDR2 are LNHNV and YYDKDF (reference sequence). CDR3 length: 14 amino acids. Between the trimmed V and J ends, which lost 1 base and 3 bases, there was a span of 10 bases.

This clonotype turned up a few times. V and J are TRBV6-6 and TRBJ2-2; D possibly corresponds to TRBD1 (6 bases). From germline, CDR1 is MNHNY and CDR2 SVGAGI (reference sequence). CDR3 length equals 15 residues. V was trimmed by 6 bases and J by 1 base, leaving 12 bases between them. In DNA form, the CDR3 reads TGTGCCAGCAGGACCGGGACACAGAACACCGGGGAGCTGTTTTTT. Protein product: CASRTGTQNTGELFF.

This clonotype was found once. The CDR3 loop reads CASSQDFSPLHF. CDR3 bases: TGTGCCAGCAGCCAAGACTTCTCACCCCTCCACTTT. The V gene is TRBV14, the J gene TRBJ1-6; D gene unclear. The V gene's germline CDR1 is SGHDN and CDR2 FVKESK. The germline V and J ends were trimmed by 0 bases and 10 bases, with 4 bases remaining between them. This CDR3 has 12 residues.

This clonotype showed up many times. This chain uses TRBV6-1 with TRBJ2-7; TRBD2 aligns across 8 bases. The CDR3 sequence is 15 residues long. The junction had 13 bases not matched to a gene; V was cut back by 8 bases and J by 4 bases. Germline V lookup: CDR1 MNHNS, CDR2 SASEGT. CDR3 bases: TGTGCCAGCTCACCACGGGCTAGCGGGCCTTACGAGCAGTACTTC. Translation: CASSPRASGPYEQYF.

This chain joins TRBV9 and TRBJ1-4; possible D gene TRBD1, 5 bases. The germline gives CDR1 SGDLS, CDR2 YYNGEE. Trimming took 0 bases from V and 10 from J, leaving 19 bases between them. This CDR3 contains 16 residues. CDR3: CASSVDAGTVGGKLFF. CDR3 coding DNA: TGTGCCAGCAGCGTAGATGCGGGGACCGTCGGTGGAAAACTGTTTTTT.